The rows below give T cell receptor beta chains drawn from one sample of a study of blood T cell repertoires in COVID-19. Profiled with immunoSEQ multiplex PCR; TCRdb holds only in-frame clones, not every one. The sample holds hundreds of thousands of clones, 70% to 85% seen once. The sample was peripheral blood. The source of these receptors is a woman over 75 with active or convalescent COVID-19. Each CDR3 is given with its conserved first and last residue. Fields, in order: D gene, J gene, V gene, clone size, CDR3 DNA, CDR3 protein. The D gene is left open where the match is weak. Some rows have no size entry. The others give once, few or many, or a class for an expanded clone.

TRBD1 | TRBJ1-2 | TRBV19 | . | TGTGCCAGTAGTACTCACGGGACAGGGGTCGGTGGCTACACCTTC | CASSTHGTGVGGYTF
TRBD2 | TRBJ2-5 | TRBV28 | once | TGTGCCAGCAAGTCGGCGGGAGTATTCCAAGAGACCCAGTACTTC | CASKSAGVFQETQYF
. | TRBJ1-4 | TRBV2 | once | TGTGCCAGCGGAGGACAAACAGGGCCTGAAAAACTGTTTTTT | CASGGQTGPEKLFF
TRBD2 | TRBJ2-2 | TRBV5-1 | . | TGCGCCAGCAGCTTGGGAGCGGGGGGAAGTGGAACCGGGGAGCTGTTTTTT | CASSLGAGGSGTGELFF
. | TRBJ1-2 | TRBV3-1/TRBV3-2 | . | TGTGCCAGCAGCCAAGCTGACAGGAGCGGCTACACCTTC | CASSQADRSGYTF
. | TRBJ1-5 | TRBV10-1 | . | TGCGCTTATCCATGGAGGGATAGCAATCAGCCCCAGCATTTT | CAYPWRDSNQPQHF
. | TRBJ2-5 | TRBV5-4 | . | TGTGCCAGCACCACCAGCCCAGGGGAAGAGACCCAGTACTTC | CASTTSPGEETQYF
. | TRBJ1-2 | TRBV10-3 | . | TGTGCCATCAGGGGGCCCTCTAACTATGGCTACACCTTC | CAIRGPSNYGYTF
. | TRBJ1-1 | TRBV15 | . | TGTGCCACCAGCAGAGATTCAGGGGTGAACACTGAAGCTTTCTTT | CATSRDSGVNTEAFF
. | TRBJ1-1 | TRBV6-5 | once | TGTGCCAGCAGTTTAGACAGAGGCACTGAAGCTTTCTTT | CASSLDRGTEAFF
TRBD1 | TRBJ2-7 | TRBV27 | . | TGTGCCAGCAGTCGGGACAGTCTCTACGAGCAGTACTTC | CASSRDSLYEQYF
TRBD1 | TRBJ2-7 | TRBV27 | . | TGTGCCAGCAGTTTAGACAGGGGGTCCCACGAGCAGTACTTC | CASSLDRGSHEQYF
TRBD2 | TRBJ2-1 | TRBV9 | . | TGTGCCAGCAGCGTAATTGGGACTAGCGGGAGTAAGGTCGGATGGAATGAGCAGTTCTTC | CASSVIGTSGSKVGWNEQFF
. | TRBJ1-1 | TRBV2 | . | TGTGCCAGCAGTGAAGTTACCGGGACATTGAACACTGAAGCTTTCTTT | CASSEVTGTLNTEAFF
TRBD1 | TRBJ1-1 | TRBV5-1 | . | TGCGCCAGCAGCGCCCAACAGGGGGGGAACACTGAAGCTTTCTTT | CASSAQQGGNTEAFF
TRBD1 | TRBJ2-2 | TRBV5-4 | . | TGTGCCAGCAGCTACGGGGACAGACGAAACACCGGGGAGCTGTTTTTT | CASSYGDRRNTGELFF
TRBD1 | TRBJ1-1 | TRBV7-9 | . | TGTGCCAGCAGCCTCTCAGGGGGTAACACTGAAGCTTTCTTT | CASSLSGGNTEAFF
. | TRBJ1-6 | TRBV6-4 | once | TGTGCCAGCAGTGACTTCCAGGGGTATTCACCCCTCCACTTT | CASSDFQGYSPLHF
TRBD1 | TRBJ1-1 | TRBV5-1 | . | TGCGCCAGCAGCCCTGGGACAGGGAACACTGAAGCTTTCTTT | CASSPGTGNTEAFF
TRBD1 | TRBJ1-6 | TRBV7-9 | . | TGTGCCAGCAGTGGGACAGTGAATAATTCACCCCTCCACTTT | CASSGTVNNSPLHF
TRBD1 | TRBJ1-5 | TRBV3-1/TRBV3-2 | . | TGTGCCAGCAGCCAAACAGGGGGGGGCCAGCCCCAGCATTTT | CASSQTGGGQPQHF
. | TRBJ1-1 | TRBV20-1 | . | TGCAGTGCTAGTCAGGGTCCTAAAACTGAAGCTTTCTTT | CSASQGPKTEAFF
. | TRBJ2-5 | TRBV6-6 | . | TGTGCCAGCAGTTACTCTCGCAGGTACCAAGAGACCCAGTACTTC | CASSYSRRYQETQYF
TRBD2 | TRBJ2-7 | TRBV7-2 | . | TGTGCCAGCAGCTTAGCGGGACTAGCGGGGTCCGGAACCTGGAGCTCAGAGCAGTACTTC | CASSLAGLAGSGTWSSEQYF
TRBD1 | TRBJ1-2 | TRBV7-8 | . | TGTGCCAGCAGCTTGTTAGGGGGCCCTAGTTCTTATGGCTACACCTTC | CASSLLGGPSSYGYTF